Each of the 14 T cell receptor beta chains below was sequenced from the same sample in a study of cytomegalovirus exposure and HLA in healthy donors. The PCR used 60 Vbeta and 13 Jbeta primers. The method was immunoSEQ multiplex PCR; TCRdb's version includes in-frame clones alone and lacks a portion of them. The table lists 150,000 or so clones, 70% to 80% of them singletons. The sequencing input was PBMCs. The receptors were gathered from a man aged 40-49 years in good health and CMV-seronegative.

The chain uses TRBV9 and TRBJ1-3; D is unclear. The ends were cut back, 0 bases at V and 0 bases at J, with 10 bases in the middle. The CDR3 totals 16 residues. Germline loops: CDR1 SGDLS, CDR2 YYNGEE. Written as DNA, the CDR3 is TGTGCCAGCAGCGTAGACGCACAGATCTCTGGAAACACCATATATTTT. It yields the protein CASSVDAQISGNTIYF.

This clone showed up just once. This chain's CDR3 is CASTSGGPLNTEAFF. CDR3 nucleotides: TGTGCCAGCACCTCCGGAGGGCCATTGAACACTGAAGCTTTCTTT. The J gene is TRBJ1-1, the V gene TRBV6-5; D remains ambiguous. Germline CDR1 and CDR2: MNHEY and SVGAGI. Trimming removed 7 bases from V and 0 bases from J, with 15 bases in between. The CDR3 sequence is 15 residues long.

The V call is TRBV27, the J call TRBJ1-6; 10 nucleotides line up with TRBD1. In germline, CDR1 is MNHEY, CDR2 SMNVEV (reference sequence). The CDR3 runs 19 residues. V trimming: 4 bases; J trimming: 8 bases; junction bases outside the gene matches: 17. CDR3 in amino acids: CASSSRDRGRPAVDSPLHF. Written as DNA, the CDR3 is TGTGCCAGCAGTTCCCGGGACAGGGGTCGGCCGGCTGTTGATTCACCCCTCCACTTT.

The chain couples TRBV28 to TRBJ1-1; D might be TRBD1 (6 bases). CDR3 size: 16 residues. CDR1 MDHEN and CDR2 SYDVKM come from the germline V gene. V was clipped by 1 base and J by 5 bases, with 17 bases between them. CDR3 coding DNA: TGTGCCAGCAGTTTATTTAGGGTCAGGGGCGGTACTGAAGCTTTCTTT. Protein: CASSLFRVRGGTEAFF.

The J gene is TRBJ2-1, the V gene TRBV7-3, with 7 bases aligning to TRBD2. Looked up from germline, CDR1 is SGHTA and CDR2 is FQGTGA. The CDR3 length is 17 residues. The V and J ends lost 1 base and 0 bases, in that order; junction bases with no gene match: 6. CDR3 DNA: TGTGCCAGCAGCTTAAGCGGGAGTGTAAGCTCCTACAATGAGCAGTTCTTC. Amino acid sequence: CASSLSGSVSSYNEQFF.

The chain recombines TRBV9 with TRBJ2-3, with TRBD2 as a possible D gene (7 bases). The V end was cut by 0 bases, the J end by 0 bases, with 11 bases between. The germline gives CDR1 SGDLS, CDR2 YYNGEE. The CDR3 is made up of 16 amino acids. This CDR3 is CASSVGGGSSTDTQYF. The CDR3 region has the DNA TGTGCCAGCAGCGTAGGGGGGGGCTCTAGCACAGATACGCAGTATTTT.

The chain uses TRBV27 and TRBJ2-7; D not resolved. This CDR3 spans 13 amino acids. V gave up 7 bases and J gave up 0 bases, with 10 bases separating them. Per germline, CDR1 MNHEY and CDR2 SMNVEV (reference sequence). CDR3 DNA sequence: TGTGCCAGCAAGCGCGTGGACTCCTACGAGCAGTACTTC. It codes for CASKRVDSYEQYF.

The chain has TRBV11-1 and TRBJ2-6; the match to TRBD1 covers 9 bases. This CDR3 contains 17 residues. V shed 5 bases, J shed 0 bases, and the junction held 5 bases outside the gene matches. From germline, CDR1 is SGHAT and CDR2 FQDESV (reference sequence). The CDR3 is CASSRTTGGSGANVLTF. The CDR3 bases are TGTGCCAGCAGCAGGACGACAGGGGGCTCTGGGGCCAACGTCCTGACTTTC.

The chain combines TRBV6-5 with TRBJ2-3; 14 nucleotides agree with TRBD2. The CDR3 covers 15 residues. The germline V gene has CDR1 MNHEY and CDR2 SVGAGI. Trimming at V came to 6 bases and at J to 5 bases, leaving 4 bases not matched to a gene. The CDR3 region has the DNA TGTGCCAGCAGCAAAGGGACTAGCGGGAGAGATACGCAGTATTTT. This translates into CASSKGTSGRDTQYF.

Concerning this clone: One junction end does not reproduce the germline sequence, and a read error may be involved. V is TRBV7-9 and J is TRBJ2-7, with TRBD1 matching 9 bases. Germline values: CDR1 SEHNR, CDR2 FQNEAQ (reference sequence). The CDR3 sequence is 16 residues long. The CDR3 bases are TGTTCCAGCAGCTTTCAGGGACAGGGTATGGGGTACGAGCAGTACTTC. Translated, it gives CSSSFQGQGMGYEQYF.

The J gene is TRBJ2-3, the V gene TRBV5-1; possible D gene TRBD1, 6 bases. V was pared by 4 bases and J by 2 bases, with 17 bases between. CDR3 length: 16 residues. The germline V gene has CDR1 SGHRS and CDR2 YFSETQ. CDR3 residues: CASSQTTGAYTDTQYF. The CDR3 DNA sequence: TGCGCCAGCAGCCAAACGACAGGAGCCTACACAGATACGCAGTATTTT.

The CDR3 sequence is CASSEASAGWNEQYV. The CDR3 coding sequence is TGTGCCAGCAGTGAAGCGTCGGCAGGATGGAACGAGCAGTACGTC. The gene calls are TRBV6-1 and TRBJ2-7; D gene unclear. CDR1 is MNHNS and CDR2 is SASEGT in the germline V gene. V gave up 0 bases and J gave up 5 bases, with 14 bases separating them. The CDR3 consists of 15 residues.

J is TRBJ2-2 and V is TRBV7-2; D remains unclear. The germline V gene encodes CDR1 SGHTA and CDR2 FQGNSA. This CDR3 contains 14 residues. Trimming removed 0 bases at V and 5 bases at J, with 7 bases between. Written as DNA, the CDR3 is TGTGCCAGCAGCTTAGCGCCGCGGACCGGGGAGCTGTTTTTT. Translated, it gives CASSLAPRTGELFF.

The V and J genes are TRBV19 and TRBJ1-2, with D perhaps matching TRBD1 (5 bases). Germline values: CDR1 LNHDA, CDR2 SQIVND (reference sequence). The CDR3 has 14 residues. V was clipped by 6 bases and J by 4 bases, with 15 bases between them. The CDR3: CASSSNGGGYGYTF. The CDR3 DNA reads as TGTGCCAGTAGCTCGAACGGGGGAGGCTATGGCTACACCTTC.